This T cell receptor (beta chain) was identified in a study of T cell repertoires in cytomegalovirus infection. About the study: An indication of both CMV infection and matching HLA type came from public TCR beta signatures. General study results and limits: The ex vivo response was dominated by HLA-C-restricted CMV-specific TCR beta clonotypes.

Notes on this clonotype: Antigen unknown.

The CDR3 totals 17 residues. The ends lost 4 bases at V and 2 bases at J; junction bases unmatched: 9. Germline values: CDR1 SGHVS, CDR2 FNYEAQ. MiXCR was run by TCRdb on the reads, yielding one entry per CDR3 protein. This sample carries around 570,000 distinct CDR3 sequences, just under 40% of them seen once, and the ten largest clones take roughly 50%. The chain has TRBV7-6 and TRBJ2-1; 9 nucleotides line up with TRBD1. This clonotype originated in a human donor in good health (CMV status not recorded). Some clones in this sample may be carry-over from other donors' samples. The sample consisted of cultured PBMCs, taken from culture after CMV antigen stimulation. The CDR3 loop is CASSSWTGAQTYNEQFF. In DNA form, the CDR3 reads TGTGCCAGCAGCTCGTGGACAGGGGCCCAGACCTACAATGAGCAGTTCTTC.